This T cell receptor (beta chain) comes out of a study of blood T cell repertoires in COVID-19. Seattle cases were enrolled at active infection and followed longitudinally. In the original workflow: Amplified reference gene primers provided the basis for estimating nucleated cell counts. Method: immunoSEQ multiplex PCR; TCRdb's copy keeps in-frame clones and lacks some. The DNA was the basis for D and trimming; V, J and clone size are from that table. The table records tens of thousands of clones, under 90% of them present only once. This CDR3 contains 13 residues. V lost 2 bases to trimming and J lost 6 bases, with 8 bases between them. Germline V gives CDR1 SNHLY, CDR2 FYNNEI.

This receptor was identified in a man older than 75 with COVID-19, enrolled during active disease. The sequenced material came from peripheral blood. The chain couples TRBV2 to TRBJ1-5, with D maybe TRBD1 (5 bases). CDR3 protein: CASSESRVQPQHF. The CDR3 DNA reads TGTGCCAGCAGTGAAAGCAGGGTTCAGCCCCAGCATTTT. The full variable domain, in which reference TRBV2 and TRBJ1-5 provide the parts outside the CDR3, is EPEVTQTPSHQVTQMGQEVILRCVPISNHLYFYWYRQILGQKVEFLVSFYNNEISEKSEIFDDQFSVERPDGSNFTLKIRSTKLEDSAMYFCASSESRVQPQHFGDGTRLSIL.